This TCR beta chain was found in a study of naive and memory T cell subsets (dated by TCRdb to about 2017). For context, the study as a whole: An open-source, UMI-based TCR alpha and beta sequencing pipeline was applied to sorted naive and memory peripheral blood T cell subsets. The results of the functional CMV T cell responses matched the IgG serology results in every case. RNA was DNase-treated and reverse transcribed with TCR constant-region primers, mostly using SuperScript III. The investigation overall reported the following: A few larger clonotypes were present in naive repertoires, especially CD8 naive repertoires, and these clonotypes were possibly memory cells re-expressing CD45RA. In both CD4 and CD8 cells, the Gini index increased while Shannon and inverse Simpson diversity decreased from naive through CM, EM and EMRA. After error correction, over 95% of naive TCR sequences appeared only once, giving much steeper abundance distributions than memory subsets. RNA-based TCR counts may be influenced by expression changes linked to T cell activation and differentiation. The repertoire findings for the naive and memory subsets could not be validated, as no ground truth was available. The abundance of TCRs followed a power law with an exponent that differed between naive and memory subsets yet stayed consistent across the three individuals. A clonotype was defined as a single alpha or beta chain sequence rather than as a paired alpha/beta receptor.

CDR1 and CDR2 are drawn from the germline V gene (reference sequence): MNHNY, SVGAGI. The V end gives up 2 bases and the J end 1 base, leaving 0 bases in the junction not matched to a gene. The CDR3 spans 14 residues, from the cysteine through the phenylalanine. Only CDR3 DNA is held: 42 bases, read in frame from base 1. The protocol used for the library was UMI-ligation and nested PCR. To cover both TRBC1 and TRBC2, the beta constant-region primer consisted of an equimolar mix of two oligonucleotides. The ligated cDNA went through four rounds of PCR with nested alpha and beta constant-region primers together with the SP2 primer. T4 RNA ligase 1 ligated a single-stranded oligonucleotide carrying the SP2 primer and a 12-nucleotide UMI to the cDNA 3' end. Incubation of the ligation reaction was carried out at 16 degrees C for 20-24 hours. PCR2 was usually performed as a SYBR Green qPCR and halted at a preset threshold so that over-amplification would not occur. Apart from the first purification, every purification step used Agencourt AMPure XP magnetic beads. Libraries were quantified by Qubit and checked on a TapeStation, where a main peak was expected near 650 bp. Pooled libraries were sequenced on an Illumina MiSeq using v2 2x251 paired-end kits, and typically roughly 0.85-2.3 million reads were obtained per sample. Each sample library was pooled at approximately 4.2 nM, and roughly 4.5-7% PhiX was included to improve cluster recognition. Under the source paper's analysis protocol: Using tag matching that tolerated one base-pair mismatch, Decombinator assigned V and J genes to FASTQ reads that had been processed by Demultiplexor. UMIs were used by Collapsinator to correct both sequencing errors and frequency errors arising from PCR heterogeneity. CDR3Translator translated TCRs and extracted CDR3s from the conserved cysteine to the FGXG phenylalanine, flagging non-productive sequences. Gini, Shannon entropy and inverse Simpson indices were computed after subsampling the repertoires to the same number of UMI-defined TCRs. Within the linear range, a power law was fitted by maximum likelihood to the distributions of clonotype abundance. On one naive CD8 sample, the pipeline and MIGEC gave similar UMI counts, unique TCR numbers and clonal distributions. In one analysis, naive TCRs that were also found in any memory subset of the same donor were excluded from the naive repertoire. A set of approximately 7,300 CMV-associated CDR3 sequences, compiled from VDJdb and a published dataset, was used to search the repertoires. TCRdb passed the public sequencing reads through fastp at Q25 and MiXCR, retaining productive beta sequences. Duplicate CDR3 protein sequences are folded into a single record with the most common DNA and genes. These V and J calls are TCRdb output, not the study's own analysis. Present in this sample are about 150,000 distinct CDR3 sequences, over 20% of which were seen just once. In total, the top ten clones hold 0.1% to 0.11% of the sample.

From the second PCR step onward, the TCR alpha chain libraries and the TCR beta chain libraries were amplified separately. To determine each donor's CMV status, fresh PBMCs were stimulated overnight with CMV viral lysate, and IFNgamma production from CD4+ T cells was then assessed. CD4 T cells were positively selected with Miltenyi beads, followed by positive selection of CD8 T cells from the CD4-negative fraction. Cells stained for CD3, CD4, CD8, CD45RA, CD27 and a live/dead dye were sorted on a BD Aria II into four subsets by CD45RA and CD27. Blood came from a few healthy volunteers, each fractionated into CD4 and CD8 T cells and then into four differentiation subsets. Approximately 0.11 L of peripheral blood was drawn per donor, and PBMC were isolated by Ficoll-Paque PLUS density-gradient centrifugation. Sorted cells were lysed in RLT buffer, after which RNA was extracted using a Qiagen RNeasy kit and stored at -80 degrees C.

With respect to this clonotype: What this receptor recognizes is not known. No clone much larger than this one lies a single base away; base qualities are absent.

This clonotype was sampled from a human donor in good health. Sequences were obtained from naive CD4+ T cells from blood. Interpreted using the paper, the cell subset or site label stands for: naive T cells, CD45RA high CD27+. Recombination joined TRBV6-6 with TRBJ2-5; 8 middle bases align to TRBD1. CDR3 region: CASSYGTGQETQYF. The nucleotide sequence reads as follows: TGTGCCAGCAGTTACGGGACAGGCCAAGAGACCCAGTACTTC.